Included here is one T cell receptor (beta chain) sequence, with context. As yet, its antigen is unknown. Produced via immunoSEQ multiplex PCR; TCRdb's table is partial and in-frame only. Of 5,100 or so clones detected, approximately 66% appear once; the ten largest clones hold about 45%. The J segment lost 8 bases and the V segment lost 3 bases, leaving 9 bases of the junction unmatched. CDR1 is SGHVS and CDR2 is FNYEAQ in the germline V gene. The CDR3 contains 15 residues. These data are taken from a study of CD8 T cell repertoires and HIV-1 epitope variants. J is TRBJ2-1 and V is TRBV7-6, with 8 bases fitting TRBD1. The receptor comes from a male donor with HIV. Sequenced: cultured CD8+ T cells derived from PBMCs. CDR3 bases: TGTGCCAGCAGCTTCTTAACAGGGGGTCCCTATGAGCAGTTCTTC. It is translated as CASSFLTGGPYEQFF.